The 9 T cell receptor beta chains below all came from one sample that was sequenced in a study of T cells in Graves' hyperthyroidism and ophthalmopathy. The investigators amplified TCR beta CDR3 regions from RNA transcripts. TCR CDR3 regions were first amplified by RT-PCR with HTBI primers. TCRdb re-derived calls from the multiplex PCR reads in MiXCR, one entry per CDR3 protein. The sample contains 360,000 or so distinct CDR3 sequences, 15% to 20% of which appear only once. Sequences were obtained from blood. Source of these receptors: a woman aged 18-29 years with Graves' hyperthyroidism.

This clonotype occurred many times. V is TRBV20-1 and J is TRBJ2-7; 8 nucleotides agree with TRBD2. The CDR3 is 15 amino acids. Trimming at V came to 3 bases and at J to 3 bases, leaving 10 bases not matched to a gene. Germline CDR1 is DFQATT and CDR2 is SNEGSKA (reference sequence). CDR3 loop: CSARVTGGDIYEQYF. The CDR3 DNA follows: TGCAGTGCTAGGGTTACGGGGGGGGATATCTACGAGCAGTACTTC.

This clonotype was detected many times. The CDR3 sequence: CAISRRGQHRSYEQYF. CDR3 DNA sequence: TGTGCCATCTCTAGAAGGGGGCAGCACCGATCCTACGAGCAGTACTTC. The gene calls are TRBV25-1 and TRBJ2-7; 7 bases fit TRBD1. V lost 10 bases, J lost 1 base, and 16 bases stayed unmatched. This CDR3 has 16 amino acids. CDR1 and CDR2 from the germline V gene are MGHDK and SYGVNS.

The chain joins TRBV3-1 to TRBJ1-3; D is unresolved. The ends were cut back, 3 bases at V and 3 bases at J, with 9 bases in the middle. Germline V gene data show CDR1 as LGHDT and CDR2 as YNNKEL (reference sequence). The length of the CDR3 is 14 residues. CDR3 bases: TGTGCCAGCAGCCATCTCAACCTTGGAAACACCATATATTTT. It is translated as CASSHLNLGNTIYF.

This sequence joins TRBV20-1 and TRBJ2-7; 16 positions agree with TRBD2. Germline V gene lookup returns CDR1 DFQATT and CDR2 SNEGSKA (reference sequence). The CDR3 has 13 amino acids. CDR3 protein: CRGLAGGSYEQYF. Here the CDR3 DNA reads TGCAGGGGACTAGCGGGAGGGTCCTACGAGCAGTACTTC.

This clonotype appeared many times. The chain uses TRBV30 and TRBJ2-7; 9 bases line up with TRBD1. CDR1 GTSNPN and CDR2 SVGIG come from the germline V gene (reference sequence). J was trimmed by 7 bases and V by 5 bases; bases with no gene match: 12. The CDR3 has 14 amino acids. CDR3 protein: CAWGGGTGTGEQYF. CDR3 coding DNA: TGTGCCTGGGGAGGTGGGACAGGGACAGGGGAGCAGTACTTC.

On this clonotype: At one end the junction does not follow the germline gene, possibly because of a read error. The chain recombines TRBV11-2 with TRBJ1-1, with no clear D. CDR1 is SGHAT, CDR2 FQNNGV, per germline. The CDR3 extends over 14 amino acids. Written as DNA, the CDR3 is TGTGCCAGCAGCTTAGTTCTCTTGAACACTGAAGCTTACTTT. As protein: CASSLVLLNTEAYF.

This clonotype was observed at least ten times. This sequence joins TRBV2 and TRBJ2-7; D is tentatively TRBD1 or TRBD2 (5 bases each). Trimming removed 4 bases from V and 5 bases from J, with 12 bases in between. There are 13 residues in the CDR3. Germline values: CDR1 SNHLY, CDR2 FYNNEI. This chain's CDR3 is CASSGGLSDEQYF. As DNA, the CDR3 is TGTGCCAGCAGTGGGGGGTTGTCGGACGAGCAGTACTTC. Variable domain in full (rest from reference TRBV2 and TRBJ2-7): EPEVTQTPSHQVTQMGQEVILRCVPISNHLYFYWYRQILGQKVEFLVSFYNNEISEKSEIFDDQFSVERPDGSNFTLKIRSTKLEDSAMYFCASSGGLSDEQYFGPGTRLTVT.

This clonotype was counted ten times or more. The gene calls are TRBV11-1 and TRBJ1-1, with D possibly matching TRBD1 (5 bases). Trimming took off 1 base at V and 0 bases at J, with 18 bases between the two ends. CDR3 size: 18 residues. Germline V gene sequence: CDR1 SGHAT, CDR2 FQDESV (reference sequence). In nucleotides, the CDR3 is TGTGCCAGCAGCTTAGTGAGGGGATCCTTTCTTATGAACACTGAAGCTTTCTTT. Translating it yields CASSLVRGSFLMNTEAFF.

This clonotype appeared a few times. The chain combines TRBV20-1 with TRBJ2-5; 7 bases are shared with TRBD2. V shed 0 bases, J shed 3 bases, and the junction held 1 base outside the gene matches. The CDR3 is 13 amino acids. Germline values: CDR1 DFQATT, CDR2 SNEGSKA (reference sequence). The DNA of the CDR3 is TGCAGTGCTAGAGAAGCGGGGAAAGAGACCCAGTACTTC. This translates into CSAREAGKETQYF.